These T cell receptor beta chains were read from a single sample in a study of cytomegalovirus exposure and HLA in healthy donors. Here immunoSEQ multiplex PCR was the method, and the copy in TCRdb shows in-frame clones only, minus some. The sample holds 85,000 to 120,000 clones, 60% to 80% seen once. The sequenced material came from PBMCs. All receptors come from a middle-aged man in good health and CMV-seronegative. CDR3s include the opening cysteine and the closing phenylalanine or tryptophan. The order of the fields is D gene, clone size, J gene, V gene, CDR3 DNA, CDR3 protein. A D gene is named only where the DNA matches it firmly. Clone size is not always given. Where it is, it says once, few, many or a class for expanded clones.

. . TRBJ2-3 TRBV10-3 TGTGCCATCAGTGAGTCTCTCCTTCTCGTATCAGATACGCAGTATTTT CAISESLLLVSDTQYF
. . TRBJ1-1 TRBV15 TGTGCCACCAGCAGAGACAGAAACACTGAAGCTTTCTTT CATSRDRNTEAFF
. few TRBJ2-1 TRBV5-1 TGCGCCAGCAGCTTGTTTGTCACTAGCCATGAGCAGTTCTTC CASSLFVTSHEQFF
. . TRBJ2-6 TRBV4-1 TGCGCCAGCAGCCACGCCGCGGGGCGCTCTGGGGCCAACGTCCTGACTTTC CASSHAAGRSGANVLTF
TRBD1 . TRBJ1-1 TRBV29-1 TGCAGCGTTGGGGGACAGGCGATAGACACTGAAGCTTTCTTT CSVGGQAIDTEAFF
TRBD1 . TRBJ2-7 TRBV7-2 TGTGCCAGCAGCCCGGACAGGTTGTACGAGCAGTACTTC CASSPDRLYEQYF
TRBD1 . TRBJ2-7 TRBV9 TGTGCCAGCAGCGGGGACAGGGGTAGAGGAGAGCAGTACTTC CASSGDRGRGEQYF
TRBD2 . TRBJ2-3 TRBV6-5 TGTGCCAGCCGGACTAGCGGGGGTCGTACAGATACGCAGTATTTT CASRTSGGRTDTQYF
TRBD2 . TRBJ2-7 TRBV5-1 TGCGCCAGCAGCCTTAGCGGGGGATCCTACGAGCAGTACTTC CASSLSGGSYEQYF
. . TRBJ2-1 TRBV7-9 TGTGCCAGCAGTTGGACATTCTCCTACAATGAGCAGTTCTTC CASSWTFSYNEQFF
. . TRBJ2-1 TRBV25-1 TGTGCCAGCAGTTACACGGGAGAGCAGTTCTTC CASSYTGEQFF
TRBD1 . TRBJ2-7 TRBV5-6 TGTGCCAGCAGCAGGGGACAGGGTCGCGAGCAGTACTTC CASSRGQGREQYF
. . TRBJ1-5 TRBV5-8 TGTGCCAGCACGGGGATGCGCAATCAGCCCCAGCATTTT CASTGMRNQPQHF
. . TRBJ1-2 TRBV10-2 TGCGCCAGCAGTGTGAGTAGAGCTAACTATGGCTACACCTTC CASSVSRANYGYTF
TRBD1 . TRBJ1-2 TRBV5-6 TGTGCCAGCAGCTGGGGACAGAATGGCTACACCTTC CASSWGQNGYTF
. . TRBJ1-2 TRBV7-2 TGTGCCAGCAGCTTAGGAGGACAGTCCGTTCGGGGCTACACCTTC CASSLGGQSVRGYTF
. once TRBJ1-5 TRBV19 TGTGCCAGTAGTACACGCAGGGTTGGACAGCCCCAGCATTTT CASSTRRVGQPQHF
TRBD2 . TRBJ2-1 TRBV4-1 TGCGCCAGCAGCCTACGTAGCGGGGGGATCTATGAGCAGTTCTTC CASSLRSGGIYEQFF
TRBD2 . TRBJ2-3 TRBV9 TGTGCCAGCAGCGTGGATAGCGGGGGCGGAGATACGCAGTATTTT CASSVDSGGGDTQYF
. . TRBJ2-7 TRBV4-1 TGCGCCAGCAGCCAAGATGCAAGGGGCCTTTCCTACGAGCAGTACTTC CASSQDARGLSYEQYF
. . TRBJ2-6 TRBV10-2 TGCGGCATCGGGGGCTCTGGGGCCAACGTCCTGACTTTC CGIGGSGANVLTF
TRBD1 . TRBJ1-4 TRBV19 TGTGCCAGTAGTCCGTGGACAGGCGGGGCTGAAAAACTGTTTTTT CASSPWTGGAEKLFF
. . TRBJ2-7 TRBV5-5 TGTGCCAGCAGCTTCGACGGAGCCTACGAGCAGTACTTC CASSFDGAYEQYF
TRBD2 . TRBJ2-3 TRBV7-2 TGTGCCATCATGGGACTAGCAACAGATACGCAGTATTTT CAIMGLATDTQYF
TRBD1 few TRBJ1-2 TRBV29-1 TGCAGCGACGCTGAAGCCTTTACCGGACAGGGTTTTGGCTACACCTTC CSDAEAFTGQGFGYTF
TRBD2 few TRBJ2-7 TRBV6-5 TGTGCCAGCAGTCCGACTAGCGGGAGCTCCTACGAGCAGTACTTC CASSPTSGSSYEQYF
TRBD1 . TRBJ2-1 TRBV19 TGTGCCAGTAGTATCCCTACAGGGGTTAGGGGCAATGAGCAGTTCTTC CASSIPTGVRGNEQFF
TRBD1 . TRBJ2-7 TRBV5-1 TGCGCCAGCAGCACCGCGGGACAGGGATACGAGCAGTACTTC CASSTAGQGYEQYF
. . TRBJ2-5 TRBV11-2 TGTGCCAGCAGCCTTAGGCGGGAGACCCAGTACTTC CASSLRRETQYF
. . TRBJ2-7 TRBV4-1 TGCGCCAGCAGCCAATCCCCAGGGGGGCTGGGGAGCCAGTACTTC CASSQSPGGLGSQYF
. few TRBJ1-2 TRBV7-9 TGTGCCAGCAGCTTATCAGGGGCCAGGATGAACTATGGCTACACCTTC CASSLSGARMNYGYTF
. . TRBJ1-6 TRBV27 TGTGCCAGCAGTTTATCGCCAGGGGTTAATTCACCCCTCCACTTT CASSLSPGVNSPLHF
TRBD2 . TRBJ2-3 TRBV18 TGTGCCAGCTCACCGGGGACTAGCGGGGGTGATACGCAGTATTTT CASSPGTSGGDTQYF
. . TRBJ2-7 TRBV7-9 TGTGCCAGCAGCTTAGGAGGGATCGAGCAGTACTTC CASSLGGIEQYF
. . TRBJ1-3 TRBV25-1 TGTGCCAGCAGTGCGACAGGCTCTGGAAACACCATATATTTT CASSATGSGNTIYF
. . TRBJ2-3 TRBV4-1 TGCGCCAGCAGCCAAGACCCAGGGCCCGCCCAGGTGGGCACAGATACGCAGTATTTT CASSQDPGPAQVGTDTQYF
TRBD2 . TRBJ2-3 TRBV19 TGTGCCAGTAGTCCGACTAGCGGGGGGCACACAGATACGCAGTATTTT CASSPTSGGHTDTQYF
. . TRBJ2-1 TRBV19 TGTGCCAGTGGTGGGCGAACCTACAATGAGCAGTTCTTC CASGGRTYNEQFF
TRBD1 . TRBJ1-2 TRBV23-1 TGCGCCAGCAGTGTTTTCATCAGGGGGCTCGGAGCTAACTATGGCTACACCTTC CASSVFIRGLGANYGYTF
TRBD2 few TRBJ2-1 TRBV5-1 TGCGCCAGCAGCTTCCGAGCGGGGGACAACAATGAGCAGTTCTTC CASSFRAGDNNEQFF
. few TRBJ2-7 TRBV25-1 TGTGCCAGCAGTGACCCCCCAGGAAAGCAGTACTTC CASSDPPGKQYF
TRBD1 once TRBJ2-2 TRBV2 TGTGCCAGCAGTGAAAGGGGGACAGGGGACGACACCGGGGAGCTGTTTTTT CASSERGTGDDTGELFF
TRBD2 . TRBJ2-7 TRBV2 TGTGCCAGCGGGGGACTAGCGGGGCCCTACGAGCAGTACTTC CASGGLAGPYEQYF
. . TRBJ2-2 TRBV6-1 TGTGCCAGCAGTGAAATAGTTGGCGGGGAGCTGTTTTTT CASSEIVGGELFF
TRBD2 . TRBJ2-3 TRBV4-2 TGTGCCAGCAGCCAAGATCTGCTAGCGGGGGGGCCAGGCTTCGCTACGCAGTATTTT CASSQDLLAGGPGFATQYF
TRBD1 . TRBJ1-1 TRBV27 TGTGCCAGCAGTCCGAGCCCCAGGGGGCAAGGGAACACTGAAGCTTTCTTT CASSPSPRGQGNTEAFF
TRBD1 . TRBJ2-1 TRBV27 TGTGCCAGCAAACGGGACAGGGCCCTCAATGAGCAGTTCTTC CASKRDRALNEQFF
. . TRBJ2-3 TRBV11-3 TGTGCCAGCAGCTTAGGGAGCGGGTATCTCACAGATACGCAGTATTTT CASSLGSGYLTDTQYF